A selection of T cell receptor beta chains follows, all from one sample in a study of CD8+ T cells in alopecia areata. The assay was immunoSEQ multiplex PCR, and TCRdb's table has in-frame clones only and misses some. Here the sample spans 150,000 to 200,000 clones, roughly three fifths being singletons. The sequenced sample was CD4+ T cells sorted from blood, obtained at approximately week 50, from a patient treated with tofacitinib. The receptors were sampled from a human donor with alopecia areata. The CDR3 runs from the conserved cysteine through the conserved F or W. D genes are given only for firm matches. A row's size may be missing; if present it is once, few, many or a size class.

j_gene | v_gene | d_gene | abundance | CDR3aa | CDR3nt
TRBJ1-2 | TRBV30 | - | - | CAWSSRAANYGYTF | TGTGCCTGGAGTAGCAGGGCCGCTAACTATGGCTACACCTTC
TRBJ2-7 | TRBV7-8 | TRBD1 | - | CASSPGTGKAYEQYF | TGTGCCAGCAGCCCCGGGACAGGGAAGGCTTACGAGCAGTACTTC
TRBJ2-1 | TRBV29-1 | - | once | CSTQGYNEQFF | TGCAGCACACAGGGATACAATGAGCAGTTCTTC
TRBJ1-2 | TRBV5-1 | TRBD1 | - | CASSFGSGQGGGYTF | TGCGCCAGCAGCTTTGGGTCGGGACAGGGTGGCGGCTACACCTTC
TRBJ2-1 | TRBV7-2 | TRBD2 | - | CASSWGLASEQFF | TGTGCCAGCAGCTGGGGACTAGCGTCTGAGCAGTTCTTC
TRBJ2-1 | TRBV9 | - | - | CASSVAGNEQFF | TGTGCCAGCAGCGTAGCTGGGAATGAGCAGTTCTTC
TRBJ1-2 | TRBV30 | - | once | CAWSDTTYGYTF | TGTGCCTGGAGTGACACGACCTATGGCTACACCTTC
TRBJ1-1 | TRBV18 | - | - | CASSRSTWDTEAFF | TGTGCCAGCTCACGGAGTACCTGGGACACTGAAGCTTTCTTT
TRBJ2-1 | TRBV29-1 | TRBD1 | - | CSVTGARGRIGNEQFF | TGCAGCGTTACAGGGGCCAGGGGGCGAATTGGGAATGAGCAGTTCTTC
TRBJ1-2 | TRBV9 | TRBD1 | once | CASSGEDRGLGYTF | TGTGCCAGCAGCGGAGAGGACAGGGGGCTTGGCTACACCTTC
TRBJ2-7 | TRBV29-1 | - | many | CSVLTGVSSSYEQYF | TGCAGCGTGCTAACAGGAGTTTCCTCTTCCTACGAGCAGTACTTC
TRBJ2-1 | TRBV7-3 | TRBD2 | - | CASSEPGLYNEQFF | TGTGCCAGCAGCGAACCGGGACTATACAATGAGCAGTTCTTC
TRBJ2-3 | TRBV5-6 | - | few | CASSDGARQDHTDTQYF | TGTGCCAGCAGCGATGGGGCCCGACAGGACCACACAGATACGCAGTATTTT
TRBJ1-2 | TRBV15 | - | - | CATSRVGGGGYTF | TGTGCCACCAGCAGAGTGGGCGGTGGTGGCTACACCTTC
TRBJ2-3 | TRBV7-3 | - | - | CASSLGQGRTDTQYF | TGTGCCAGCAGCTTAGGGCAGGGTAGAACAGATACGCAGTATTTT
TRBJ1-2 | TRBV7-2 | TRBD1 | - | CASSPTGGNGYTF | TGTGCCAGCAGCCCGACAGGGGGCAATGGCTACACCTTC
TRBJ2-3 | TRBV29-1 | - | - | CSGTVTSTDTQYF | TGCAGCGGGACAGTAACTAGCACAGATACGCAGTATTTT
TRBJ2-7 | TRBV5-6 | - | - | CASREGGDTAEQYF | TGTGCCAGCAGGGAAGGAGGGGACACGGCCGAGCAGTACTTC
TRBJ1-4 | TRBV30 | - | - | CAWSIEATNEKLFF | TGTGCCTGGAGTATTGAGGCAACTAATGAAAAACTGTTTTTT
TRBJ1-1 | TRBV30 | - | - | CAWSLRRLPRVTEAFF | TGTGCCTGGAGTTTACGCAGACTCCCCAGGGTCACTGAAGCTTTCTTT
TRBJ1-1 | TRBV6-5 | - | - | CASRNRNSNTEAFF | TGTGCCAGCAGGAACAGGAATTCGAACACTGAAGCTTTCTTT
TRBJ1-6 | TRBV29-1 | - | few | CSVRTAENSPLHF | TGCAGCGTGAGGACAGCAGAAAATTCACCCCTCCACTTT